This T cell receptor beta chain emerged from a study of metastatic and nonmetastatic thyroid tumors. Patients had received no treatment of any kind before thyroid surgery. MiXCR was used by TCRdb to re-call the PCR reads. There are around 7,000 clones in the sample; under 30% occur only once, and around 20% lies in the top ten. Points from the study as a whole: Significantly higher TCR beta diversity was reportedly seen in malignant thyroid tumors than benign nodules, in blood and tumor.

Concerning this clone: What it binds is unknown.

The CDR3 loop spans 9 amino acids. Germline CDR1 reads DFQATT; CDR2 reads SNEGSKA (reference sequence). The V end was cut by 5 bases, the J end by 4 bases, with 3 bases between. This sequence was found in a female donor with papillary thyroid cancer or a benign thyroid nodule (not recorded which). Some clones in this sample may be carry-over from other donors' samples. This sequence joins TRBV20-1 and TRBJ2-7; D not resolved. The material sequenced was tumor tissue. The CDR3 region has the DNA TGCAGTGCTGCATACGAGCAGTACTTC. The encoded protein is CSAAYEQYF.